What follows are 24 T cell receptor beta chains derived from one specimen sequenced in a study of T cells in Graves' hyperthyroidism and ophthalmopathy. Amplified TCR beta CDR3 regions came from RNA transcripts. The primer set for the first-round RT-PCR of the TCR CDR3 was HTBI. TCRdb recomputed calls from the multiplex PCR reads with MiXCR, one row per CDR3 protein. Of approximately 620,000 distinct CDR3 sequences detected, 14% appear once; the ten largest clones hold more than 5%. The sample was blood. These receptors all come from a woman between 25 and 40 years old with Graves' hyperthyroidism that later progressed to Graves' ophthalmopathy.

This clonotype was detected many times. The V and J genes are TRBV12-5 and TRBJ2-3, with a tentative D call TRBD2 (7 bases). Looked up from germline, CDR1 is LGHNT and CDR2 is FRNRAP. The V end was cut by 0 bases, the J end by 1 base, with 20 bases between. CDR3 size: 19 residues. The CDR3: CASGLVYTLQGRGTDTQYF. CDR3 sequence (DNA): TGTGCTAGTGGTTTGGTTTACACGCTCCAGGGGAGGGGCACAGATACGCAGTATTTT. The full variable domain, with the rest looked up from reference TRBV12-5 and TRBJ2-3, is DARVTQTPRHKVTEMGQEVTMRCQPILGHNTVFWYRQTMMQGLELLAYFRNRAPLDDSGMPKDRFSAEMPDATLATLKIQPSEPRDSAVYFCASGLVYTLQGRGTDTQYFGPGTRLTVL.

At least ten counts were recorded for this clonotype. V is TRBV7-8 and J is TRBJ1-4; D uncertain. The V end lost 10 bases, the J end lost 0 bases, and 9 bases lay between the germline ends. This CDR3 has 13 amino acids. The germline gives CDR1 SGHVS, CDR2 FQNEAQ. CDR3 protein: CATLATTNEKLFF. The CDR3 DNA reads TGTGCCACATTGGCAACAACTAATGAAAAACTGTTTTTT.

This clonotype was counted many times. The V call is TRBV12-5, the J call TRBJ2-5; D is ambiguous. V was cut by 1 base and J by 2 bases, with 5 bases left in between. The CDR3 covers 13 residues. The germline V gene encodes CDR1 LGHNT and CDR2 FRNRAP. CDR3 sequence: CASGLDLQETQYF. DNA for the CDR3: TGTGCTAGTGGTTTGGACTTACAAGAGACCCAGTACTTC.

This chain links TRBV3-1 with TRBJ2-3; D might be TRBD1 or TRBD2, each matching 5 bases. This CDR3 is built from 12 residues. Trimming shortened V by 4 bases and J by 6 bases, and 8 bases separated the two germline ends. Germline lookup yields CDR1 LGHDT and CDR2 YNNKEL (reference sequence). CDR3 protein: CASSRGVDTQYF. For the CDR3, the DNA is TGTGCCAGCAGCCGAGGGGTGGATACGCAGTATTTT.

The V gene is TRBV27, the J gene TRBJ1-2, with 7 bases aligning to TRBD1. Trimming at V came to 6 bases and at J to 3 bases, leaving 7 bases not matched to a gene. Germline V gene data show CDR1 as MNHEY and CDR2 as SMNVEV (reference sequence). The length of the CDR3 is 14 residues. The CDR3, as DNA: TGTGCCAGCAGGAGGGCAGGGGGGGACTATGGCTACACCTTC. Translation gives CASRRAGGDYGYTF.

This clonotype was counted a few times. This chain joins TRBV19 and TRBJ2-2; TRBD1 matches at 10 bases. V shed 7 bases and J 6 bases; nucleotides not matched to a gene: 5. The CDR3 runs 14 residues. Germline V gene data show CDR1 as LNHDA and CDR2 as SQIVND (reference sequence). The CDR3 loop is CASNSGQGAGELFF. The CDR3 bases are TGTGCCAGTAACTCCGGACAGGGGGCCGGGGAGCTGTTTTTT.

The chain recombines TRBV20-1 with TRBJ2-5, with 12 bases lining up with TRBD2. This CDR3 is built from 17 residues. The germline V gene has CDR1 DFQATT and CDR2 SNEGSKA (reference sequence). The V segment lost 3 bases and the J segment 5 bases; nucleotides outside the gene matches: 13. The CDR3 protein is CSASATGLAGSLETQYF. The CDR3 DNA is TGCAGTGCTAGCGCCACGGGACTAGCGGGTTCTCTGGAGACCCAGTACTTC.

CDR3 sequence (DNA): TGTGCCAGCAGTTTAGGCGGGAGTAGGTCGGGTGAGCAGTTCTTC. It codes for CASSLGGSRSGEQFF. This chain uses TRBV12-3 or TRBV12-4 with TRBJ2-1, with 7 bases matching TRBD2. Trimming took 1 base from V and 9 from J; bases not matched to a gene: 9. The CDR3 loop spans 15 amino acids.

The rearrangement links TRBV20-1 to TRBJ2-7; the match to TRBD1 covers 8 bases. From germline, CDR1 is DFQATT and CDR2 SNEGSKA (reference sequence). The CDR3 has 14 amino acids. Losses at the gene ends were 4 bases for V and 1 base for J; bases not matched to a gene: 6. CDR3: CSATPGQASYEQYF. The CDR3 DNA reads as TGCAGTGCTACCCCGGGACAGGCGTCCTACGAGCAGTACTTC.

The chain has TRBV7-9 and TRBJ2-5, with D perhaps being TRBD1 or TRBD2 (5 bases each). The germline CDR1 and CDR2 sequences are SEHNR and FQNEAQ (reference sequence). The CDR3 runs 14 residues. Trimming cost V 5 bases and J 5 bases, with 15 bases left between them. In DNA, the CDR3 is TGTGCCAGCAGCACCAACCCCCGGGACGAGACCCAGTACTTC. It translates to CASSTNPRDETQYF.

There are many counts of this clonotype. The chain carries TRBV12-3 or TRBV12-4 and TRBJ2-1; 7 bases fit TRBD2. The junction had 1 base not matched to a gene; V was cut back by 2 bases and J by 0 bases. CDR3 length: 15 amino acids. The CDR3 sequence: CASSLTGGSYNEQFF. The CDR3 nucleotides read TGTGCCAGCAGTTTAACGGGGGGCTCCTACAATGAGCAGTTCTTC.

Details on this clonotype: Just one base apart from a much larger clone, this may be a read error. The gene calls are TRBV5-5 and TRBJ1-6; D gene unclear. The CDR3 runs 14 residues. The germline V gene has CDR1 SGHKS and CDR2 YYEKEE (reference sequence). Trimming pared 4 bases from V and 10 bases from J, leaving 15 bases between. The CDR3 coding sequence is TGTGCCAGCAGCCTCGAACACAAGGAGTCACCCCTCCACTTT. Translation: CASSLEHKESPLHF.

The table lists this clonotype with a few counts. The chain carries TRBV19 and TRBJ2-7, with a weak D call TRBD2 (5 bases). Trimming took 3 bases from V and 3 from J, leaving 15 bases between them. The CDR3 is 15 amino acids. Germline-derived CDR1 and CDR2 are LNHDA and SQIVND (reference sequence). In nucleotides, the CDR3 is TGTGCCAGTAGTATCCCAGGAGGTGGTCTCTACGAGCAGTACTTC. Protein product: CASSIPGGGLYEQYF.

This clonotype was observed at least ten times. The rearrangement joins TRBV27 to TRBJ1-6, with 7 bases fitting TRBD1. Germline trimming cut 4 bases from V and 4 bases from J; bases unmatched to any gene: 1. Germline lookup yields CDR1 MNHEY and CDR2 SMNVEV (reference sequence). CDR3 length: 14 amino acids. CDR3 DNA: TGTGCCAGCAGTTGGGGACAGTATAATTCACCCCTCCACTTT. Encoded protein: CASSWGQYNSPLHF.

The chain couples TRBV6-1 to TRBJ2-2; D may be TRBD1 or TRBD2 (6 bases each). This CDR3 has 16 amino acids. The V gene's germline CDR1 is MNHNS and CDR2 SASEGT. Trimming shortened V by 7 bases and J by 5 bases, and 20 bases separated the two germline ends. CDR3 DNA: TGTGCCAGCACTAACCGGAGGGGGGCCGGGACCGGGGAGCTGTTTTTT. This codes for CASTNRRGAGTGELFF.

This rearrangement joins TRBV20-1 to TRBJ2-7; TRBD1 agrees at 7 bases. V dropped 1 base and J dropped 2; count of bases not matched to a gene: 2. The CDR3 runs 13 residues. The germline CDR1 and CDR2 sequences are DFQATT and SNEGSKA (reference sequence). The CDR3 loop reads CSARGGQTYEQYF. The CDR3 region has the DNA TGCAGTGCTAGAGGGGGACAGACCTACGAGCAGTACTTC.

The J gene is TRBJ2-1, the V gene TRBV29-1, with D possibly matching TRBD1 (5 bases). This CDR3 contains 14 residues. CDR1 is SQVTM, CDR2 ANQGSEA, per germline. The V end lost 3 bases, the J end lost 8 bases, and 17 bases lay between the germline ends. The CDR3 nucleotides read TGCAGCGTTGAGTTGGCTACAGGTGGAGATGAGCAGTTCTTC. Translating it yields CSVELATGGDEQFF.

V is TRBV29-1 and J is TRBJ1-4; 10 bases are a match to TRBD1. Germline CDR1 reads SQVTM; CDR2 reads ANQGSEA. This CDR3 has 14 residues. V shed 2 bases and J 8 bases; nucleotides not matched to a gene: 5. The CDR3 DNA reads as TGCAGCGTTGAACAGACAGGGGGCCAGGAAAAACTGTTTTTT. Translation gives CSVEQTGGQEKLFF.

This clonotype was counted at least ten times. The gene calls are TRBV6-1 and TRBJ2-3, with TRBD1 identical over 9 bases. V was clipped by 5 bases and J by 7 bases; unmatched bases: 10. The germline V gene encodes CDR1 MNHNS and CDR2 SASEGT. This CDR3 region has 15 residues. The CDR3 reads CASSYAGTGYNTQYF. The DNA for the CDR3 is TGTGCCAGCAGTTACGCCGGGACAGGGTACAATACGCAGTATTTT.

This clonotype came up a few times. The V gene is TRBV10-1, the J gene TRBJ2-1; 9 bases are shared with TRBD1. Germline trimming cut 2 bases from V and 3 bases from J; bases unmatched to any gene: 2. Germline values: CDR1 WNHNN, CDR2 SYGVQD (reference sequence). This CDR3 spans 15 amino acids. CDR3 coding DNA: TGCGCCAGCAGTGAGAGGGGACAGGGCTACAATGAGCAGTTCTTC. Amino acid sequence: CASSERGQGYNEQFF.

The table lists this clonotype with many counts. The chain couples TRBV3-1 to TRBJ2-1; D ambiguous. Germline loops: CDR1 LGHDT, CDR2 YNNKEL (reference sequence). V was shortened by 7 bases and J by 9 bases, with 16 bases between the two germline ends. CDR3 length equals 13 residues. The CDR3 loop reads CASTMGTWSEQFF. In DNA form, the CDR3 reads TGTGCCAGCACCATGGGAACGTGGTCTGAGCAGTTCTTC.

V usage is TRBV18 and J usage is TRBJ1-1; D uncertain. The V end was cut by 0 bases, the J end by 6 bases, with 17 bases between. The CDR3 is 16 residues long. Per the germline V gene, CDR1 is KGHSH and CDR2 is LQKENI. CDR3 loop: CASSPPGRVKDPEAFF. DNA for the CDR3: TGTGCCAGCTCACCACCAGGGAGGGTTAAAGATCCTGAAGCTTTCTTT.

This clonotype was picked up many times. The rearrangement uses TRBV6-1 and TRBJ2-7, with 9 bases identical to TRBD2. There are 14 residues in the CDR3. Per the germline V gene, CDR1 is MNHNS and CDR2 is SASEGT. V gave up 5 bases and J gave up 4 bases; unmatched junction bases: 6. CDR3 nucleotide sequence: TGTGCCAGCAGTACAGCGGGAGGAGGATACGAGCAGTACTTC. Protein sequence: CASSTAGGGYEQYF.

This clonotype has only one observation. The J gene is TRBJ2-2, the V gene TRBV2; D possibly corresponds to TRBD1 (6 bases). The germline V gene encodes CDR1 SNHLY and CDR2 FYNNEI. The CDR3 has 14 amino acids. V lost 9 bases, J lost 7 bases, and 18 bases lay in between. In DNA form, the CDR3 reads TGTGCCAGTGGGCGACCTGAGGGGGTCGGGGAGCTGTTTTTT. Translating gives CASGRPEGVGELFF.